This is a list of T cell receptor beta chains from one sample in a study of blood T cell repertoires in COVID-19. Profiling relied on immunoSEQ multiplex PCR, and the TCRdb table lists in-frame clones only, not all of them. Found here are fewer than 300,000 clones, about 89% of them singletons; the top ten hold 8% to 10%. The sequenced material came from PBMCs or T cells enriched from blood (not recorded which). Source of these receptors: a man aged 35 to 55 who had recovered from COVID-19. Both conserved end residues are trimmed from each CDR3. Each record gives: clone size, J gene, V gene, D gene, CDR3 protein. D genes are given only for firm matches. Part of the rows lack a size; the others show once, few, many or a class for expanded clones.

clone size: .
J gene: TRBJ1-2
V gene: TRBV27
D gene: TRBD1
CDR3 protein: ASSPGTGRYGYT

clone size: .
J gene: TRBJ1-3
V gene: TRBV6-5
D gene: .
CDR3 protein: ASSSQWSGNTIY

clone size: .
J gene: TRBJ1-1
V gene: TRBV5-4
D gene: TRBD1
CDR3 protein: ASSLGQDRVAF

clone size: .
J gene: TRBJ2-1
V gene: TRBV6-2/TRBV6-3
D gene: TRBD2
CDR3 protein: ASSYSGTVLAGAYNEQF

clone size: .
J gene: TRBJ1-4
V gene: TRBV27
D gene: TRBD1
CDR3 protein: ASSSGRGQGGNEKLF

clone size: .
J gene: TRBJ2-5
V gene: TRBV19
D gene: .
CDR3 protein: ASSPGLTALGETQY

clone size: many
J gene: TRBJ2-1
V gene: TRBV6-4
D gene: TRBD2
CDR3 protein: ASSDRGLAGEGNEQF

clone size: .
J gene: TRBJ1-6
V gene: TRBV7-8
D gene: TRBD1
CDR3 protein: ASRERTGRNSPLH

clone size: .
J gene: TRBJ2-2
V gene: TRBV11-3
D gene: .
CDR3 protein: ASSLHPSVNTGELF

clone size: .
J gene: TRBJ1-4
V gene: TRBV19
D gene: TRBD1
CDR3 protein: AGHDRGREKLF

clone size: .
J gene: TRBJ2-5
V gene: TRBV11-3
D gene: .
CDR3 protein: ASSLEGRLNQETQY

clone size: once
J gene: TRBJ1-4
V gene: TRBV6-5
D gene: .
CDR3 protein: ASKRQVNEKLF

clone size: .
J gene: TRBJ1-2
V gene: TRBV29-1
D gene: .
CDR3 protein: SVEVFSGVWYGYT

clone size: few
J gene: TRBJ2-7
V gene: TRBV21-1
D gene: .
CDR3 protein: ASSYQGTREAYEQY

clone size: .
J gene: TRBJ2-2
V gene: TRBV4-3
D gene: .
CDR3 protein: ASSQDPLTESSNTGELF

clone size: .
J gene: TRBJ2-5
V gene: TRBV18
D gene: .
CDR3 protein: ASSPPIQGEETQY

clone size: once
J gene: TRBJ2-3
V gene: TRBV7-3
D gene: .
CDR3 protein: ASSSPRSGQKYPDTQY

clone size: .
J gene: TRBJ2-1
V gene: TRBV18
D gene: TRBD2
CDR3 protein: ASSPSGTTYNEQF

clone size: .
J gene: TRBJ2-7
V gene: TRBV6-5
D gene: TRBD1
CDR3 protein: ASRGQVDSYEQY

clone size: .
J gene: TRBJ2-7
V gene: TRBV11-2
D gene: TRBD1
CDR3 protein: ASSGLDRAYEQY

clone size: .
J gene: TRBJ2-5
V gene: TRBV27
D gene: .
CDR3 protein: ASSALFGTQY

clone size: once
J gene: TRBJ1-2
V gene: TRBV6-1
D gene: TRBD1
CDR3 protein: ASSEPGQGHYGYT

clone size: once
J gene: TRBJ2-7
V gene: TRBV6-5
D gene: TRBD1
CDR3 protein: ASSYVPGQAYEQY

clone size: .
J gene: TRBJ2-1
V gene: TRBV7-3
D gene: TRBD2
CDR3 protein: ASSSGRGGAVGNEQF

clone size: .
J gene: TRBJ1-1
V gene: TRBV19
D gene: .
CDR3 protein: ASSIGTTGNTEAF

clone size: .
J gene: TRBJ2-1
V gene: TRBV18
D gene: TRBD2
CDR3 protein: ASSPRTSGSGRNEQF

clone size: .
J gene: TRBJ2-1
V gene: TRBV11-2
D gene: TRBD2
CDR3 protein: ASSLIAGGRYNEQF

clone size: .
J gene: TRBJ2-4
V gene: TRBV30
D gene: .
CDR3 protein: AWRLLPRKLAKNIQY

clone size: .
J gene: TRBJ2-1
V gene: TRBV7-2
D gene: TRBD2
CDR3 protein: ASSLRLAGVMDEQF

clone size: once
J gene: TRBJ2-7
V gene: TRBV13
D gene: TRBD2
CDR3 protein: ASSSTPSGPYEQY

clone size: .
J gene: TRBJ1-2
V gene: TRBV30
D gene: .
CDR3 protein: AWSGPVGVDLYIRTNYGYT

clone size: .
J gene: TRBJ1-1
V gene: TRBV12-3/TRBV12-4
D gene: .
CDR3 protein: ASSLAPGAF

clone size: .
J gene: TRBJ2-7
V gene: TRBV7-3
D gene: .
CDR3 protein: ASSLTVGGPFYEQY

clone size: .
J gene: TRBJ2-4
V gene: TRBV28
D gene: .
CDR3 protein: ASSFGLNIQY

clone size: .
J gene: TRBJ2-1
V gene: TRBV6-5
D gene: .
CDR3 protein: ASSSDRSPYNEQF

clone size: many
J gene: TRBJ1-4
V gene: TRBV18
D gene: .
CDR3 protein: ASSPFAGLFSDNEKLF

clone size: .
J gene: TRBJ2-5
V gene: TRBV11-2
D gene: TRBD2
CDR3 protein: ASSRGLAGDSETQY

clone size: once
J gene: TRBJ2-7
V gene: TRBV18
D gene: TRBD1
CDR3 protein: ASSPNLGDRGSHEQY

clone size: .
J gene: TRBJ1-5
V gene: TRBV2
D gene: TRBD1
CDR3 protein: ASSVDRVKNQPQH

clone size: .
J gene: TRBJ2-4
V gene: TRBV5-1
D gene: TRBD1
CDR3 protein: ASSLAEQGAWGIQY

clone size: .
J gene: TRBJ2-1
V gene: TRBV11-1
D gene: .
CDR3 protein: ASSFAGTAHNEQF

clone size: .
J gene: TRBJ1-1
V gene: TRBV15
D gene: TRBD1
CDR3 protein: ATRTWPAQGATF

clone size: .
J gene: TRBJ2-5
V gene: TRBV15
D gene: .
CDR3 protein: ATSRGGVQETQY

clone size: .
J gene: TRBJ2-7
V gene: TRBV23-1
D gene: .
CDR3 protein: ASSHPGQGTPYEQY

clone size: .
J gene: TRBJ2-7
V gene: TRBV11-1
D gene: TRBD2
CDR3 protein: ASSLAERDRQY

clone size: .
J gene: TRBJ1-6
V gene: TRBV28
D gene: TRBD1
CDR3 protein: ASSKDRGPTPLH

clone size: .
J gene: TRBJ1-1
V gene: TRBV19
D gene: TRBD1
CDR3 protein: ASSLPGGQDTEAF

clone size: once
J gene: TRBJ2-4
V gene: TRBV7-9
D gene: TRBD2
CDR3 protein: ASSLSLAGGSLAKNIQY

clone size: .
J gene: TRBJ2-1
V gene: TRBV19
D gene: TRBD1
CDR3 protein: ASRRQGRTYNEQF

clone size: .
J gene: TRBJ1-1
V gene: TRBV28
D gene: TRBD1
CDR3 protein: ASSITGETEAF

clone size: .
J gene: TRBJ1-1
V gene: TRBV5-8
D gene: TRBD1
CDR3 protein: ASSKGQGAFPTEAF

clone size: .
J gene: TRBJ1-5
V gene: TRBV5-6
D gene: .
CDR3 protein: ASSQARTMYSNQPQH

clone size: once
J gene: TRBJ1-1
V gene: TRBV7-6
D gene: .
CDR3 protein: ASSPSGTKKSEAF

clone size: .
J gene: TRBJ1-1
V gene: TRBV28
D gene: .
CDR3 protein: ASRNKQGGETEAF

clone size: once
J gene: TRBJ1-4
V gene: TRBV6-1
D gene: TRBD1
CDR3 protein: ASSKEGGASPPNEKLF

clone size: .
J gene: TRBJ2-7
V gene: TRBV5-5
D gene: TRBD2
CDR3 protein: ASSLAGGGAAYEQY

clone size: .
J gene: TRBJ2-7
V gene: TRBV18
D gene: TRBD1
CDR3 protein: ASSPRQGSSYEQY

clone size: .
J gene: TRBJ2-7
V gene: TRBV4-3
D gene: TRBD2
CDR3 protein: ASSQGAGSYEQY

clone size: .
J gene: TRBJ1-4
V gene: TRBV12-5
D gene: .
CDR3 protein: ASGTTNRDEKLF